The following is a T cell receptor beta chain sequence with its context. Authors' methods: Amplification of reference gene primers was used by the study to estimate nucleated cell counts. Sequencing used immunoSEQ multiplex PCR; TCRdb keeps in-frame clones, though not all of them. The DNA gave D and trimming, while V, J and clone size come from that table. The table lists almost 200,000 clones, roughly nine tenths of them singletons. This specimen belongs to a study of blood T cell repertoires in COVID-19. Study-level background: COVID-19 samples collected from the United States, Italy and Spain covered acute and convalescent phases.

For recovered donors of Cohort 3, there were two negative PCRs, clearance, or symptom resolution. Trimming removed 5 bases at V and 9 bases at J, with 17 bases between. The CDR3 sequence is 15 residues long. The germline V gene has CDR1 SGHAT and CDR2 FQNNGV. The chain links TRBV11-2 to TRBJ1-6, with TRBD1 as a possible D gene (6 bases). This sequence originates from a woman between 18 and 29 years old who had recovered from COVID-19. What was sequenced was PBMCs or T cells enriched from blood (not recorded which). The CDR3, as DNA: TGTGCCAGCAGCATAATCAGGGGAAATGGTTCACCCCTCCACTTT. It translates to CASSIIRGNGSPLHF.